This record concerns one TCR beta chain sequence. No antigen is known for it. No clone much larger than this one lies a single base away; base qualities are absent. The sample originates from a study of T cell therapy after organ transplantation (dated 2019 in TCRdb). For context, the study as a whole: Autologous CMV-specific T cells, expanded in vitro for two to three weeks with a peptide pool of 30 HLA class I and II CMV epitopes, were used as therapy products. Patients were given up to 6 doses of T cells at 2-week intervals and were followed for 25 to 35 weeks after finishing therapy. Of the approximately ten patients, eight were classified as clinical responders and two were classified as nonresponders. Patients received a median of 1.92 x 10^8 CMV-specific T cells across 2 to 6 intravenous infusions. The study was a follow-up TRBV repertoire analysis of an open-label phase I trial of autologous CMV-specific adoptive T cell therapy in solid-organ transplant recipients. Pretherapy peripheral blood samples were collected before commencement of T cell therapy. Of the approximately eleven patients, only 7 or 8 had long-term post-therapy samples available. Paper-wide results and their limitations: The fold change in CD8 clonality after therapy was inversely correlated with pretherapy clonality, which suggests that less biased repertoires were more open to remodeling. Few detected expansions in nonresponders may reflect reduced sample coverage from poor CD8+ T cell yield. Before therapy, nonresponders had marked clonal expansions, and their repertoires changed minimally after therapy. Reconstitution after therapy appeared to include not only transferred clonotypes but also endogenous clonotypes that had not been detected in the therapy products. Because the cohort was small, confounders such as concurrent antirejection and antiviral medications could not be assessed.

What this sample's time point label stands for: before start of T cell therapy. Solid-organ transplant recipients with drug-resistant/recurrent cytomegalovirus were included as patients. Some 10 of the trial participants were picked for repertoire analysis depending on whether post-therapy peripheral blood mononuclear cells were available. A BD FACSAria III was used to sort viable CD3+CD8+CD4- lymphocytes from PBMCs. The Qiagen DNeasy Kit was used to extract genomic DNA from sorted cells. Using the immunoSEQ two-step, bias-controlled multiplex PCR assay, TRB CDR3 regions were amplified from genomic DNA. Sequencing of CDR3 libraries was carried out on an Illumina NextSeq 500. The source study handled its data this way. The immunoSEQ Analyzer platform was used for the initial alignment and bioinformatics, which included bias normalization against synthetic CDR3 analogs. V, D and J gene annotation followed the IMGT database definitions. Additional TRBV analyses were carried out with default settings in VDJtools version 1.1.10 and the R package tcR version 2.2.1.11. GLIPH analysis was performed with version 1.0 using default settings. To test for significant clonotype frequency changes in CDR3 sequences with at least 5 reads, a 2-sided binomial test with Benjamini-Hochberg correction (alpha = 0.01) was used. TCRdb stores this immuneACCESS table with in-frame sequences only. Part of the clones is absent; in the studies checked, under half of the shortfall reflects unresolved V genes, and no reason is known for the rest. V and J calls and clone size are as listed in that table; D and trimming were resolved from the DNA. For this sample the table gives about 48,000 clones, of which approximately 94% were detected only once. Of the sample, around 3.1% falls within the top ten clones.

This specimen consisted of CD8+ T cells from blood, obtained before autologous CMV-specific T cell therapy. The source of this sequence is a human patient who had received a solid organ transplant and had CMV disease.

The nucleotide sequence is given as TGTGCCAGCAGCTTAAGGCTAGCGGCCGATACGCAGTATTTT. Its coded protein is CASSLRLAADTQYF. The chain links TRBV7-2 with TRBJ2-3, with TRBD2 identical over 7 junction bases. Via the germline V gene, CDR1 is SGHTA and CDR2 FQGNSA. Compared with germline, V lacks 2 bases and J lacks 6 bases; bases without a gene match: 5. The CDR3 runs 14 amino acids, cysteine and phenylalanine included. Solely the CDR3 DNA is kept, with 42 bases framed from the first base.